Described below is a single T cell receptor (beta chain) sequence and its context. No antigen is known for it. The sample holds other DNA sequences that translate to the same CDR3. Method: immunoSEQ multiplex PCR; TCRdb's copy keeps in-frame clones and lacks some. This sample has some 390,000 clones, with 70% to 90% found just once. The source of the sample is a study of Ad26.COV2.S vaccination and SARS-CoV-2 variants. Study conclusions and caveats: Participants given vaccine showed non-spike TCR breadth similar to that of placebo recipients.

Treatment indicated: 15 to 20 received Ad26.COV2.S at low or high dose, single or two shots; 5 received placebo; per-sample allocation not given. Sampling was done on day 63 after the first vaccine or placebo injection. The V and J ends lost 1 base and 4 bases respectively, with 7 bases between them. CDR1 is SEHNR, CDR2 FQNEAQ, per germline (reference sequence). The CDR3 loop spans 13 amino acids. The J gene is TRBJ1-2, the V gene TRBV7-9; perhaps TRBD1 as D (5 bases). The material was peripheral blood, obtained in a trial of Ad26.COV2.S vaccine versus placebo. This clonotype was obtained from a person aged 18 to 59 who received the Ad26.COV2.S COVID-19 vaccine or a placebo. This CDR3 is CASSLGQSYGYTF. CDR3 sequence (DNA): TGTGCCAGCAGCTTAGGACAGAGCTATGGCTACACCTTC.